This passage covers 10 T cell receptor beta chains from one sample sequenced in a study of blood T cell repertoires in COVID-19. Profiled with immunoSEQ multiplex PCR; TCRdb holds only in-frame clones, not every one. Among roughly 140,000 clones listed, under 85% were seen once. Sequenced sample: PBMCs or T cells enriched from blood (not recorded which). These receptors came from a woman under 30 who had been exposed to COVID-19.

The rearrangement links TRBV28 to TRBJ1-2; 7 bases are a match to TRBD1. Trimming took 8 bases from V and 7 from J; bases not matched to a gene: 16. CDR1 and CDR2 (germline): MDHEN, SYDVKM. The CDR3 runs to 15 residues. The CDR3 coding sequence is TGTGCCAGCGGCTTGAGAGGGCCAGGGGGAGGTGGCTACACCTTC. Residues: CASGLRGPGGGGYTF.

The CDR3 loop is CASSEGTGGTAYEQYF. The CDR3 coding sequence is TGCGCCAGCAGTGAGGGTACAGGGGGGACGGCCTACGAGCAGTACTTC. The genes are TRBV10-1 and TRBJ2-7; 8 bases map to TRBD1. V shed 2 bases and J 2 bases; nucleotides not matched to a gene: 8. Germline V gene data show CDR1 as WNHNN and CDR2 as SYGVQD (reference sequence). CDR3 size: 16 residues.

This sequence joins TRBV12-3 or TRBV12-4 and TRBJ1-1; D might be TRBD1 (5 bases). This CDR3 comprises 13 residues. The V end was cut by 5 bases, the J end by 6 bases, with 13 bases between. The CDR3 nucleotides are TGTGCCAGCAGTCCCCGGGGGGGGGCTGAAGCTTTCTTT. Protein: CASSPRGGAEAFF.

This clone was seen only once. This chain connects TRBV18 to TRBJ2-7; 12 nucleotides match TRBD2. Germline-derived CDR1 and CDR2 are KGHSH and LQKENI. The CDR3 totals 17 residues. V lost 5 bases and J lost 9; bases outside the gene matches: 17. This CDR3 is CASSTLPRTSGNRTQYF. In DNA form, the CDR3 reads TGTGCCAGCTCAACCTTGCCTCGGACTAGCGGGAATCGTACGCAGTACTTC. The full variable domain, its missing parts supplied by reference TRBV18 and TRBJ2-7, is NAGVMQNPRHLVRRRGQEARLRCSPMKGHSHVYWYRQLPEEGLKFMVYLQKENIIDESGMPKERFSAEFPKEGPSILRIQQVVRGDSAAYFCASSTLPRTSGNRTQYFGPGTRLTVT.

V is TRBV3-1 (or the pseudogene TRBV3-2) and J is TRBJ2-7; D perhaps matches TRBD1 (6 bases). The V and J ends lost 2 bases and 3 bases respectively, with 14 bases between them. The CDR3 loop spans 15 amino acids. CDR1 is LGHDT and CDR2 is YNNKEL in the germline V gene (reference sequence). The CDR3 region has the DNA TGTGCCAGCAGCCAATTGATCGACAGGCACTACGAGCAGTACTTC. It translates to CASSQLIDRHYEQYF.

This chain joins TRBV18 and TRBJ2-5; TRBD2 matches 12 bases. Germline V lookup: CDR1 KGHSH, CDR2 LQKENI. The length of the CDR3 is 17 residues. Trimming at V came to 6 bases and at J to 5 bases, leaving 13 bases not matched to a gene. The CDR3 here is CASSGETTSGSWETQYF. The CDR3 DNA reads TGTGCCAGCTCCGGCGAGACGACTAGCGGGAGTTGGGAGACCCAGTACTTC.

The chain joins TRBV6-5 to TRBJ1-2; possible D gene TRBD1, 5 bases. The ends were cut back, 2 bases at V and 11 bases at J, with 15 bases in the middle. This CDR3 spans 13 amino acids. Per germline, CDR1 MNHEY and CDR2 SVGAGI. In DNA, the CDR3 is TGTGCCAGCAGTTACCTTCTGCAGGGCTGGTACACCTTC. This translates into CASSYLLQGWYTF.

This clone has just one count. Other DNA sequences in the sample encode the same CDR3. The rearrangement links TRBV19 to TRBJ1-5; TRBD1 might be the D (6 bases). The germline V gene encodes CDR1 LNHDA and CDR2 SQIVND (reference sequence). CDR3 length: 15 amino acids. Trimming left V 2 bases short and J 4 bases short, with 12 bases between. CDR3 residues: CASSIRGQQNQPQHF. In DNA form, the CDR3 reads TGTGCCAGTAGTATACGTGGACAGCAAAATCAGCCCCAGCATTTT. The full variable domain, completed using reference TRBV19 and TRBJ1-5, is DGGITQSPKYLFRKEGQNVTLSCEQNLNHDAMYWYRQDPGQGLRLIYYSQIVNDFQKGDIAEGYSVSREKKESFPLTVTSAQKNPTAFYLCASSIRGQQNQPQHFGDGTRLSIL.

The rearrangement uses TRBV18 and TRBJ2-7; tentative D call: TRBD2 (6 bases). The V gene's germline CDR1 is KGHSH and CDR2 LQKENI. Deletions cut 10 bases from V and 0 bases from J, with 16 bases between. The CDR3 totals 14 residues. Written as DNA, the CDR3 is TGTGCCATAACGAAGGACTATACCTCCTACGAGCAGTACTTC. It yields the protein CAITKDYTSYEQYF.

The genes are TRBV6-4 and TRBJ1-1; D perhaps matches TRBD1 (6 bases). CDR3 length: 15 amino acids. Trimming cost V 8 bases and J 0 bases, with 16 bases left between them. Germline CDR1 and CDR2: MRHNA and SNTAGT. The CDR3 nucleotides are TGTGCCAGCCAGTCACGACAGGTAATGAACACTGAAGCTTTCTTT. It specifies CASQSRQVMNTEAFF.